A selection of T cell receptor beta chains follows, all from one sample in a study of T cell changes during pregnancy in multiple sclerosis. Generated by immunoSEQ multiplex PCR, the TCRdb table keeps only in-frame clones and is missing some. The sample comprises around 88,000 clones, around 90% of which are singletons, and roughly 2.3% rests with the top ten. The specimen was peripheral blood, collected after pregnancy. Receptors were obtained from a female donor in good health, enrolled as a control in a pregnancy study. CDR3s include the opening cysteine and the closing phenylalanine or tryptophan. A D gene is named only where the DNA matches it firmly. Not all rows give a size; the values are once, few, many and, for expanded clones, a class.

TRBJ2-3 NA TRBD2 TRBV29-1 TGCAGCGTGGCCGGGACTAGCGGGAGAGGCCCAGATACGCAGTATTTT CSVAGTSGRGPDTQYF
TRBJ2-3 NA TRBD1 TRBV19 TGTGCCAGTAGTTCCGGGACAGGGATTGATACGCAGTATTTT CASSSGTGIDTQYF
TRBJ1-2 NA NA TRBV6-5 TGTGCCAGCAGTCCTCACCGGGACACCATTGGTGGCTACACCTTC CASSPHRDTIGGYTF
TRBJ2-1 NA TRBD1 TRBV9 TGTGCCAGCAGCGATGCCGGGACAGGGAACAATGAGCAGTTCTTC CASSDAGTGNNEQFF
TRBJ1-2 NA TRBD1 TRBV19 TGTGCCAGTAGTACGACAGGGGCGGCGAGGGGCTACACCTTC CASSTTGAARGYTF
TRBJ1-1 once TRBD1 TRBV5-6 TGTGCCAGCAGCTGGCCAGGGGGCACTGAAGCTTTCTTT CASSWPGGTEAFF
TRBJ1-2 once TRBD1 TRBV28 TGTGCCAGCAGTTTATTCCGGGACAGAGTTAACTATGGCTACACCTTC CASSLFRDRVNYGYTF
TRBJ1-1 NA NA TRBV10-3 TGTGCCATCAGTGAATCACTTACCGAAGCTTTCTTT CAISESLTEAFF
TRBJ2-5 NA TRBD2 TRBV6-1 TGTGCCAGCAGACCCGAACTAGCGGCGCAAGAGACCCAGTACTTC CASRPELAAQETQYF
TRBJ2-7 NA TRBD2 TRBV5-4 TGTGCCAGCAGTTCGGGAGGGACAAGCAGCTACGAGCAGTACTTC CASSSGGTSSYEQYF
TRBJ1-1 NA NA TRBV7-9 TGTGCCAGCAGCTTCGGCGGGTTTGAAGCTTTCTTT CASSFGGFEAFF
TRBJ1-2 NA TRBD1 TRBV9 TGTGCCAGCAGCGAGGGGACAGGGGTATATGGCTACACCTTC CASSEGTGVYGYTF
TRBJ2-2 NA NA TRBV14 TGTGCCAGCAGCCCATTTGCCGGGGAGCTGTTTTTT CASSPFAGELFF
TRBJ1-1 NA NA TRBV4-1 TGCGCCAGCAGCCAAGGGGGCGTTAGTGAAGCTTTCTTT CASSQGGVSEAFF
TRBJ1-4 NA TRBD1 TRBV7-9 TGTGCCAGCAGCTTAGGGGGACAGGGAATTGAAAAACTGTTTTTT CASSLGGQGIEKLFF
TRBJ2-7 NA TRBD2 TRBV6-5 TGTGCCAGCATGTCCGGGACTAGCAACTACGAGCAGTACTTC CASMSGTSNYEQYF
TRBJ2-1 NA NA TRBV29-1 TGCAGCGTTGTAGGACTGCATGAGCAGTTCTTC CSVVGLHEQFF
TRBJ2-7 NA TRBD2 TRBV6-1 TGTGCCAGCAGACAGGGGACTAGCGGGCGGTACGAGCAGTACTTC CASRQGTSGRYEQYF
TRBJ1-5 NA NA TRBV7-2 TGTGCCAGCACCAAGCTTCTGGGGGGAGGTCAGCCCCAGCATTTT CASTKLLGGGQPQHF
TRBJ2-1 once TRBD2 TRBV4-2 TGTGCCAGCAGCCAAGCCGATAGCGGGAAAGGGGATGAGCAGTTCTTC CASSQADSGKGDEQFF
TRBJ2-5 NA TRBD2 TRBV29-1 TGCAGCGTCGCACCGACTAGCGGAAAAGAGACCCAGTACTTC CSVAPTSGKETQYF
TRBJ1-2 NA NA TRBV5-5 TGTGCCAGCAGCTTGGAACAGGCTAACTATGGCTACACCTTC CASSLEQANYGYTF
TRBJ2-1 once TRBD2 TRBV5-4 TGTGCCAGCAGCGACAGACTAGCGGGGAACTACAATGAGCAGTTCTTC CASSDRLAGNYNEQFF
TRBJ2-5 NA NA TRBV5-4 TGTGCCAGCGGAGGCCCCAGCGAAGAGACCCAGTACTTC CASGGPSEETQYF
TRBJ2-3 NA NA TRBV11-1 TGTGCCAGCAGCTTAGCGTATCTAGCCTCCAGCACAGATACGCAGTATTTT CASSLAYLASSTDTQYF
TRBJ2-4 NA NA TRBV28 TGTGCCAGCAGTTTAGGGGCTCTCAAAAACATTCAGTACTTC CASSLGALKNIQYF
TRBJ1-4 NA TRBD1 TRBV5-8 TGTGCCAGCATAACTCCGTCAGGACAGGGGGCATCAAAACTGTTTTTT CASITPSGQGASKLFF
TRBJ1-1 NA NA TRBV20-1 TGCAGTGCTCCAGAGAACACTGAAGCTTTCTTT CSAPENTEAFF
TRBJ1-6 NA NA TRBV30 TGTGCCTGGAGTTTTAAGCTGACAGACGGTTCACCCCTCCACTTT CAWSFKLTDGSPLHF
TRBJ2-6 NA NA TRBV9 TGTGCCAGCAGCGTAGGCGGTTTCTCTGGGGCCAACGTCCTGACTTTC CASSVGGFSGANVLTF
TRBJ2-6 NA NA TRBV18 TGTGCCAGCTCACCAATATTCAGCTCTGGGGCCAACGTCCTGACTTTC CASSPIFSSGANVLTF
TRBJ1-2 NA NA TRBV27 TGTGCCAGCAGTCCGTTCGGGACGGGGGTTTATGGCTACACCTTC CASSPFGTGVYGYTF
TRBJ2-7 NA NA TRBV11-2 TGTGCCAGCAGCTTAATCCAGGGGCGGGGGGAGCAGTACTTC CASSLIQGRGEQYF
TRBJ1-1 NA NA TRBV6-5 TGTGCCAGCAGTTGGACAGCCACGAACACTGAAGCTTTCTTT CASSWTATNTEAFF
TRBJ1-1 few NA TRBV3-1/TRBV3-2 TGTGCCAGCAGTCTATGGGCTTTCTTT CASSLWAFF
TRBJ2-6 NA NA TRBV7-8 TGTGCCAGCAGCTCCCTCAATAGTGGGGCCAACGTCCTGACTTTC CASSSLNSGANVLTF
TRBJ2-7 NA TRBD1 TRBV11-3 TGTGCCAGCAGCTTAGAGCAGGGGGCGCTAAAAGGCGAGCAGTACTTC CASSLEQGALKGEQYF
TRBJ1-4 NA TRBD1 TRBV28 TGTGCCAGCAGTCCCCAGGGGGAAATTGGCGGAAAACTGTTTTTT CASSPQGEIGGKLFF
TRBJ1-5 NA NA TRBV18 TGTGCCAGCTCACCACCGGGAGGCGGTCAGCCCCAGCATTTT CASSPPGGGQPQHF
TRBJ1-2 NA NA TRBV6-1 TGTGCCAGCAGTCCTCGGGACTATGGCTACACCTTC CASSPRDYGYTF
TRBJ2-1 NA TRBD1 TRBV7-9 TGTGCCAGCAGCTTAACCGGGACAGAGAACTACAATGAGCAGTTCTTC CASSLTGTENYNEQFF
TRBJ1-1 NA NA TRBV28 TGTGCCAGCAGTCTGTGGCGGGAGGCCGGTGAAGCTTTCTTT CASSLWREAGEAFF
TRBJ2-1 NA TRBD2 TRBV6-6 TGTGCCAGCAGTAACCCCGGGTCTATTCGGGAGGAGTTCTTC CASSNPGSIREEFF
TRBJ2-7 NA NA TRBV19 TGTGCCAGTAGTATGGGGGGTTTCAATTCCCACGAGCAGTACTTC CASSMGGFNSHEQYF
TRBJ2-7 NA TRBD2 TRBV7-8 TGTGCCAGCAGCTTAGGAGGGACTAGCGGTACCTACGAGCAGTACTTC CASSLGGTSGTYEQYF
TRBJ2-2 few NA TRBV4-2 TGTGCCAGCAGCCAAGTTTCGGGAGCCTTCACCGGGGAGCTGTTTTTT CASSQVSGAFTGELFF